What follows are 24 T cell receptor beta chains derived from one specimen sequenced in a study of graft-versus-host responses after intestinal transplantation. Data came from immunoSEQ multiplex PCR; TCRdb stores just in-frame clones and leaves some out. The repertoire includes 13,000 or so clones, 38% of them detected once, and more than 0.85% sits in the top ten. Sequencing was performed on alloreactive CD4+ T cells from a mixed lymphocyte reaction culture, taken before intestinal transplant. Subset reported: CFSE-low proliferating T cells sorted from approximately 6-day pre-transplant mixed lymphocyte reaction (GvH or HvG direction). The source is a human patient who received an intestinal transplant.

On this clone itself: The sample has other DNA sequences that encode this CDR3 too. The V gene is TRBV5-1, the J gene TRBJ2-7, with D unresolved. The CDR3 is made up of 12 amino acids. The V gene lost 0 bases and the J gene lost 8 bases, with 9 bases spanning the gap. Germline assignment: CDR1 SGHRS and CDR2 YFSETQ. The chain's CDR3 is CASSLDTFKQYF. In DNA form, the CDR3 reads TGCGCCAGCAGCTTGGACACCTTTAAGCAGTACTTC.

The gene calls are TRBV5-1 and TRBJ1-3; D gene uncertain. V was pared by 0 bases and J by 0 bases, with 13 bases between. The germline V gene has CDR1 SGHRS and CDR2 YFSETQ. The CDR3 has 17 residues. CDR3 in DNA: TGCGCCAGCAGCTTGGTCGGGGAAGTGAGCTCTGGAAACACCATATATTTT. Its translation is CASSLVGEVSSGNTIYF.

This clone was seen a handful of times. The V gene is TRBV29-1, the J gene TRBJ1-2; D possibly corresponds to TRBD1 (5 bases). With 4 bases removed from V and 2 bases from J, the gap between germline ends came to 8 bases. The CDR3 contains 12 residues. Per the germline V gene, CDR1 is SQVTM and CDR2 is ANQGSEA. The CDR3 loop reads CSVVRGNYGYTF. For the CDR3, the DNA is TGCAGCGTTGTAAGGGGAAACTATGGCTACACCTTC.

J is TRBJ1-5 and V is TRBV30; D is perhaps TRBD1 (5 bases). The V end was cut by 2 bases, the J end by 3 bases, with 8 bases between. Germline V gene sequence: CDR1 GTSNPN, CDR2 SVGIG (reference sequence). The length of the CDR3 is 13 residues. The CDR3 loop reads CAWSQGLNQPQHF. The CDR3, as DNA: TGTGCCTGGAGTCAGGGTCTCAATCAGCCCCAGCATTTT.

There are a few counts of this clone. The chain recombines TRBV29-1 with TRBJ2-1; a weak D match, TRBD2 (5 bases). The CDR3 has 15 amino acids. In germline, CDR1 is SQVTM, CDR2 ANQGSEA. V lost 6 bases, J lost 10 bases, and 25 bases lay in between. The CDR3 region is CSVKRYQEEAGEQFF. The CDR3 coding sequence is TGCAGCGTCAAACGGTACCAGGAGGAGGCAGGAGAGCAGTTCTTC.

J is TRBJ2-6 and V is TRBV2, with 9 nucleotides matching TRBD1. There are 17 residues in the CDR3. The J segment lost 4 bases and the V segment lost 4 bases, leaving 8 bases of the junction unmatched. Looked up from germline, CDR1 is SNHLY and CDR2 is FYNNEI. CDR3 protein: CASSADRGGGGANVLTF. Here the CDR3 DNA reads TGTGCCAGCAGTGCTGACAGGGGGGGAGGAGGGGCCAACGTCCTGACTTTC.

The genes are TRBV6-6 and TRBJ1-1; 9 bases agree with TRBD1. Losses at the gene ends were 1 base for V and 5 bases for J; bases not matched to a gene: 5. This CDR3 is 15 amino acids long. Germline V gene lookup returns CDR1 MNHNY and CDR2 SVGAGI (reference sequence). CDR3 nucleotide sequence: TGTGCCAGCAGTTACTGGGGACAGGGAGGTACTGAAGCTTTCTTT. Amino acid sequence: CASSYWGQGGTEAFF.

The rearrangement uses TRBV5-1 and TRBJ2-5, with 7 positions matching TRBD2. V trimming: 4 bases; J trimming: 2 bases; junction bases outside the gene matches: 8. The CDR3 loop spans 15 amino acids. CDR1 and CDR2 from the germline V gene are SGHRS and YFSETQ. The CDR3 DNA sequence: TGCGCCAGCAGCGACAAACGCGGGGGACAAGAGACCCAGTACTTC. It codes for CASSDKRGGQETQYF.

This clone was recorded only once. The chain couples TRBV7-2 to TRBJ2-7; a weak D match, TRBD1 (5 bases). CDR3 length: 15 amino acids. The V gene's germline CDR1 is SGHTA and CDR2 FQGNSA. The ends were cut back, 4 bases at V and 3 bases at J, with 16 bases in the middle. The CDR3 is CASSSLDSAHYEQYF. As DNA, the CDR3 is TGTGCCAGCAGCTCCTTAGACAGCGCCCACTACGAGCAGTACTTC.

There are a few counts of this clone. The genes are TRBV5-1 and TRBJ2-1; D possibly corresponds to TRBD2 (7 bases). The CDR3 loop spans 14 amino acids. Looked up from germline, CDR1 is SGHRS and CDR2 is YFSETQ. Trimming stripped 4 bases from V and 11 bases from J, with 19 bases between. The CDR3 sequence is CASSVTGTTMKQFF. Written as DNA, the CDR3 is TGCGCCAGCAGCGTAACAGGGACTACAATGAAGCAGTTCTTC.

A few counts support this clone. This chain joins TRBV27 and TRBJ2-3; D unclear. Trimming removed 3 bases at V and 1 base at J, with 5 bases between. The germline gives CDR1 MNHEY, CDR2 SMNVEV (reference sequence). The CDR3 has 13 residues. The CDR3 bases are TGTGCCAGCAGTTTCCGGGGCACAGATACGCAGTATTTT. Its translation: CASSFRGTDTQYF.

This clone was observed a handful of times. CDR3 sequence (DNA): TGTGCCAGCAGTTACGACAGGGGGTATTCACCCCTCCACTTT. Its translation is CASSYDRGYSPLHF. This chain joins TRBV6-6 and TRBJ1-6, with 9 positions matching TRBD1. CDR1 is MNHNY, CDR2 SVGAGI, per germline (reference sequence). The CDR3 runs 14 residues. After removal of 2 bases from V and 8 bases from J, the junction contained 1 base not matched to a gene.

J is TRBJ1-2 and V is TRBV7-9; 8 positions match TRBD1. V trimming: 5 bases; J trimming: 2 bases; junction bases outside the gene matches: 10. This CDR3 region has 16 residues. Germline V gene sequence: CDR1 SEHNR, CDR2 FQNEAQ (reference sequence). The CDR3 sequence: CASSIRTGIANYGYTF. The CDR3 coding sequence is TGTGCCAGCAGCATACGGACAGGGATTGCGAACTATGGCTACACCTTC. The variable domain in full, with the rest retrieved from reference TRBV7-9 and TRBJ1-2, is DTGVSQNPRHKITKRGQNVTFRCDPISEHNRLYWYRQTLGQGPEFLTYFQNEAQLEKSRLLSDRFSAERPKGSFSTLEIQRTEQGDSAMYLCASSIRTGIANYGYTFGSGTRLTVV.

This rearrangement joins TRBV7-2 to TRBJ2-3, with 14 bases matching TRBD2. In germline, CDR1 is SGHTA, CDR2 FQGNSA. This CDR3 spans 16 amino acids. V dropped 5 bases and J dropped 7; count of bases not matched to a gene: 8. The CDR3 loop is CASSPGLAGAPYTQYF. CDR3 DNA sequence: TGTGCCAGCAGCCCGGGACTAGCGGGGGCCCCGTATACGCAGTATTTT. The full variable domain, rest sourced from reference TRBV7-2 and TRBJ2-3, is GAGVSQSPSNKVTEKGKDVELRCDPISGHTALYWYRQSLGQGLEFLIYFQGNSAPDKSGLPSDRFSAERTGGSVSTLTIQRTQQEDSAVYLCASSPGLAGAPYTQYFGPGTRLTVL.

This clone is labeled medium-sized. In DNA, the CDR3 is TGTGCCAGCCTCTTATACTTCAATCAGCCCCAGCATTTT. It translates to CASLLYFNQPQHF. The gene calls are TRBV2 and TRBJ1-5; no firm D call. Germline assignment: CDR1 SNHLY and CDR2 FYNNEI. V lost 8 bases to trimming and J lost 3 bases, with 11 bases between them. The CDR3 is made up of 13 amino acids.

The table lists this clone with a few counts. The CDR3 region is CASSAPRGWNTEAFF. CDR3 nucleotides: TGTGCCAGCAGCGCACCCAGGGGGTGGAACACTGAAGCTTTCTTT. The V gene is TRBV7-2, the J gene TRBJ1-1; TRBD1 aligns across 7 bases. V lost 5 bases, J lost 1 base, and 7 bases stayed unmatched. CDR3 length: 15 amino acids. Germline V gene lookup returns CDR1 SGHTA and CDR2 FQGNSA.

The rearrangement links TRBV5-1 to TRBJ2-7, with D tentatively TRBD1 (6 bases). This CDR3 comprises 14 residues. Germline V gene sequence: CDR1 SGHRS, CDR2 YFSETQ. Deletions cut 0 bases from V and 1 base from J, with 8 bases between. The CDR3 is CASSLEQGSYEQYF. DNA of the CDR3: TGCGCCAGCAGCTTGGAACAGGGATCCTACGAGCAGTACTTC.

This sequence joins TRBV6-5 and TRBJ1-3; D unclear. The CDR3 runs 15 residues. The V end was cut by 0 bases, the J end by 3 bases, with 9 bases between. Germline assignment: CDR1 MNHEY and CDR2 SVGAGI. This CDR3 is CASSYSSGNGNTIYF. The CDR3, as DNA: TGTGCCAGCAGTTACTCGTCGGGGAATGGAAACACCATATATTTT.

This rearrangement joins TRBV7-9 to TRBJ1-1; no definite D call. Germline assignment: CDR1 SEHNR and CDR2 FQNEAQ (reference sequence). V was clipped by 0 bases and J by 2 bases, with 7 bases between them. This CDR3 comprises 14 residues. The CDR3, as DNA: TGTGCCAGCAGCTTAGCTCGTTTAAACACTGAAGCTTTCTTT. Translation gives CASSLARLNTEAFF.

The chain's CDR3 is CASSRGPTGGTQYF. The CDR3 DNA reads TGTGCCAGCAGTCGGGGACCAACCGGGGGTACGCAGTATTTT. The V call is TRBV6-5, the J call TRBJ2-3, with a tentative D call TRBD2 (6 bases). The CDR3 totals 14 residues. Germline V gene lookup returns CDR1 MNHEY and CDR2 SVGAGI. Between the trimmed V and J ends, which lost 5 bases and 8 bases, there was a span of 17 bases.

This sequence joins TRBV12-5 and TRBJ2-5, with 8 bases aligning to TRBD1. Germline CDR1 LGHNT, CDR2 FRNRAP. The CDR3 length is 15 residues. V shed 0 bases and J 4 bases; nucleotides not matched to a gene: 4. Here the CDR3 reads CASGLVPGGGETQYF. Here the CDR3 DNA reads TGTGCTAGTGGTTTGGTCCCAGGGGGCGGAGAGACCCAGTACTTC. The variable domain in full, with the rest retrieved from reference TRBV12-5 and TRBJ2-5, is DARVTQTPRHKVTEMGQEVTMRCQPILGHNTVFWYRQTMMQGLELLAYFRNRAPLDDSGMPKDRFSAEMPDATLATLKIQPSEPRDSAVYFCASGLVPGGGETQYFGPGTRLLVL.

This chain links TRBV5-1 with TRBJ2-7, with TRBD2 matching over 13 bases. With 4 bases clipped from V and 6 bases from J, the junction kept 10 bases outside the gene matches. The CDR3 contains 16 residues. Germline V CDR1 and CDR2: SGHRS, YFSETQ. The CDR3 here is CASSPGTSGARGEQYF. As DNA, the CDR3 is TGCGCCAGCAGCCCCGGGACTAGCGGGGCACGGGGCGAGCAGTACTTC.

This CDR3 is CASSDLSRTGVLGEQYF. The DNA of the CDR3 is TGCGCCAGCAGTGACTTGAGTAGGACAGGGGTTCTCGGGGAGCAGTACTTC. The rearrangement links TRBV10-1 to TRBJ2-7, with 9 bases aligning to TRBD1. Per the germline V gene, CDR1 is WNHNN and CDR2 is SYGVQD (reference sequence). The CDR3 is 17 residues long. After removal of 3 bases from V and 7 bases from J, the junction contained 16 bases not matched to a gene.

This clone has just a few counts. This chain uses TRBV7-2 with TRBJ2-4; 7 nucleotides line up with TRBD1. The V segment lost 3 bases and the J segment 1 base; nucleotides outside the gene matches: 3. This CDR3 is built from 15 residues. Germline CDR1 and CDR2: SGHTA and FQGNSA. The CDR3 sequence: CASSLSDRAKNIQYF. In DNA form, the CDR3 reads TGTGCCAGCAGCTTGTCGGACAGGGCCAAAAACATTCAGTACTTC.